This entry features one TCR beta chain sequence. Germline V lookup: CDR1 SEHNR, CDR2 FQNEAQ (reference sequence). The CDR3 consists of 14 residues. The germline V and J ends were trimmed by 5 bases and 4 bases, with 14 bases remaining between them. RNA amounts of roughly 0.5 to 1 ug underwent reverse transcription with random hexamers. An immunoSEQ multiplex PCR amplified TCR beta CDR3 over 54 Vbeta and 13 Jbeta. Via MiXCR, TCRdb re-called the immunoSEQ multiplex PCR reads, giving one row per CDR3 protein. The sample records roughly 150,000 distinct CDR3 sequences, roughly 95% being singletons. This entry belongs to a study of CD8 T cells in Susac syndrome.

The sample was CD8+ T cells from PBMCs. This TCR came from a human donor with multiple sclerosis. The chain joins TRBV7-9 to TRBJ1-1; D may be TRBD1 (6 bases). The CDR3 reads CASSPGGGGTEAFF. In nucleotides, the CDR3 is TGTGCCAGCAGCCCTGGAGGGGGGGGCACTGAAGCTTTCTTT. The variable domain in full, completed from reference TRBV7-9 and TRBJ1-1, reads DTGVSQNPRHKITKRGQNVTFRCDPISEHNRLYWYRQTLGQGPEFLTYFQNEAQLEKSRLLSDRFSAERPKGSFSTLEIQRTEQGDSAMYLCASSPGGGGTEAFFGQGTRLTVV.